A selection of T cell receptor beta chains follows, all from one sample in a study of blood T cell repertoires in COVID-19. Produced via immunoSEQ multiplex PCR; TCRdb's table is partial and in-frame only. The repertoire has about 63,000 clones, around three quarters of them found once; the top ten carry roughly a third. Sequenced: peripheral blood. The receptor set was obtained from a human donor in a cohort sampled during active COVID-19. CDR3s include the opening cysteine and the closing phenylalanine or tryptophan. Each record gives: D gene, J gene, clone size, V gene, CDR3 protein, CDR3 DNA. D genes are given only for firm matches. Part of the rows lack a size; the others show once, few, many or a class for expanded clones.

TRBD1 | TRBJ1-5 | - | TRBV18 | CASSPTGQDNQPQHF | TGTGCCAGCTCACCGACGGGACAGGATAATCAGCCCCAGCATTTT
- | TRBJ2-7 | - | TRBV6-5 | CASSYSIGWTKQYF | TGTGCCAGCAGTTACTCGATCGGCTGGACTAAGCAGTACTTC
- | TRBJ2-7 | - | TRBV5-6 | CASSDTGPHEQYF | TGTGCCAGCAGCGATACAGGGCCCCACGAGCAGTACTTC
TRBD2 | TRBJ2-1 | - | TRBV4-2 | CASSHLSGSSYNEQFF | TGTGCCAGCAGCCATCTAAGCGGGAGCTCCTACAATGAGCAGTTCTTC
- | TRBJ2-2 | - | TRBV24-1 | CATSDPDTITGELFF | TGTGCCACCAGTGACCCAGACACGATCACCGGGGAGCTGTTTTTT
TRBD1 | TRBJ2-1 | - | TRBV30 | CAWSVSDRGNKGQFF | TGTGCCTGGAGTGTATCCGACAGGGGAAATAAGGGGCAGTTCTTC
TRBD1 | TRBJ1-2 | once | TRBV4-3 | CASSQDRYRGLNGYTF | TGCGCCAGCAGCCAAGACCGTTACAGGGGGCTGAATGGCTACACCTTC
TRBD2 | TRBJ2-4 | - | TRBV30 | CAWSSTARSAGVALKNIQYF | TGTGCCTGGAGTTCCACAGCCAGGTCAGCGGGAGTCGCCCTCAAAAACATTCAGTACTTC
- | TRBJ1-4 | - | TRBV19 | CASSILAPSTNEKLFF | TGTGCCAGTAGTATCTTGGCACCTTCAACTAATGAAAAACTGTTTTTT
- | TRBJ2-3 | - | TRBV10-2 | CASSLVSSTDTQYF | TGCGCCAGCAGTCTCGTTTCTAGCACAGATACGCAGTATTTT
TRBD2 | TRBJ2-5 | - | TRBV18 | CASSPPTSGETQYF | TGTGCCAGCTCACCGCCGACTAGCGGAGAGACCCAGTACTTC
TRBD1 | TRBJ2-7 | - | TRBV5-1 | CASSLQGLPYEQYF | TGCGCCAGCAGTCTACAGGGGTTACCCTACGAGCAGTACTTC
- | TRBJ1-5 | - | TRBV7-6 | CASAQRAGQPQHF | TGTGCCAGCGCTCAGCGGGCTGGGCAGCCCCAGCATTTT
- | TRBJ2-1 | - | TRBV10-3 | CAISEPRRGLDEQFF | TGTGCCATCAGTGAGCCGAGGAGGGGTTTGGATGAGCAGTTCTTC
TRBD2 | TRBJ2-3 | - | TRBV7-8 | CASSTVGGFERTDTQYF | TGTGCCAGCAGCACGGTGGGAGGGTTCGAAAGGACAGATACGCAGTATTTT
- | TRBJ1-5 | - | TRBV7-2 | CASSQGNNQPQHF | TGTGCCAGCAGCCAGGGGAACAATCAGCCCCAGCATTTT
TRBD1 | TRBJ2-2 | - | TRBV19 | CASSGKGQGGAGELFF | TGTGCCAGTAGTGGTAAGGGACAGGGAGGAGCCGGGGAGCTGTTTTTT
- | TRBJ2-4 | - | TRBV19 | CASTSIAQPGLWYF | TGTGCCAGTACCAGTATAGCCCAACCGGGACTTTGGTACTTC
- | TRBJ2-5 | - | TRBV5-5 | CASSIFGETQYF | TGTGCCAGCAGCATATTCGGGGAGACCCAGTACTTC
- | TRBJ1-5 | - | TRBV7-8 | CASSLGLTSNQPQHF | TGTGCCAGCAGCTTAGGGCTCACAAGCAATCAGCCCCAGCATTTT
- | TRBJ2-1 | few | TRBV24-1 | CATSDSVLMPIGAYNEQFF | TGTGCCACCAGTGATTCGGTCCTGATGCCTATAGGGGCCTACAATGAGCAGTTCTTC